This T cell receptor beta chain originates from a study of cytomegalovirus exposure and HLA in healthy donors. For the study at large: In a previous analysis, approximately 110 million unique TCR beta sequences were found from 150 million to 200 million T cells.

Concerning this clone itself: Its matching antigen is unknown.

Study-level results: After further analysis at a later stage, roughly 16,000 TCR beta sequences were associated with HLA alleles at 0.05 false discovery rate. In a later analysis, parvovirus B19, influenza, CMV and Epstein-Barr virus appeared linked to several top co-occurrence clusters. Earlier analysis found most TCR beta V segments productive about 90% or about 30% of the time.

PCR was performed using 60 Vbeta and 13 Jbeta primers. Clones were sequenced by immunoSEQ multiplex PCR, and TCRdb holds only the in-frame ones, with some missing. Here the sample table reports roughly 78,000 clones. This sequence originates from a boy aged 10-17 years in good health and CMV-seronegative. Sequencing input: PBMCs.

The chain's CDR3 is CASSTIAGAGNEQFF. The CDR3 DNA sequence: TGTGCCAGCAGTACCATCGCGGGAGCAGGCAATGAGCAGTTCTTC. The chain couples TRBV6-6 to TRBJ2-1; 7 bases line up with TRBD2. Per the germline V gene, CDR1 is MNHNY and CDR2 is SVGAGI (reference sequence). CDR3 length equals 15 residues. The V gene end was trimmed by 5 bases and the J gene end by 6 bases; junction bases not matched to a gene: 10.